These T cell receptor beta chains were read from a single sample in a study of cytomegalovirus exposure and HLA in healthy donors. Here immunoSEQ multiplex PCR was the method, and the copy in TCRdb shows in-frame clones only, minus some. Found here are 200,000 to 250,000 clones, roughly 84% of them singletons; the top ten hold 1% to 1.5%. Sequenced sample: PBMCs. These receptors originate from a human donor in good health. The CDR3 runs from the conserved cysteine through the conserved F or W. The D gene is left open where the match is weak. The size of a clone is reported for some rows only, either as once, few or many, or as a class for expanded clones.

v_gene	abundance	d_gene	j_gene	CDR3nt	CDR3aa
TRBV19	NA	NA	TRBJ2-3	TGTGCCAGTAGTATAGCCAGCGTCGCAGATACGCAGTATTTT	CASSIASVADTQYF
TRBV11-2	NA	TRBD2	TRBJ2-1	TGTGCCAGCAGCGGAGCGGGAGTGATGGATGAGCAGTTCTTC	CASSGAGVMDEQFF
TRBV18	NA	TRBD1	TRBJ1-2	TGTGCCAGCTCACCCGGGACAGGGGGCCTTAACTATGGCTACACCTTC	CASSPGTGGLNYGYTF
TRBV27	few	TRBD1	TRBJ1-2	TGTGCCAGCAGTTTAACCTACCCTAGGGGGCTGGGCGGCTACACCTTC	CASSLTYPRGLGGYTF
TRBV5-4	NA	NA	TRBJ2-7	TGTGCCAGCAGCTTGGATTTTTCAGATTATCACGAGCAGTACTTC	CASSLDFSDYHEQYF
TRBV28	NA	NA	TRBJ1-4	TGTGCCAGCAGTTTTGTACAGGCAACTAATGAAAAACTGTTTTTT	CASSFVQATNEKLFF
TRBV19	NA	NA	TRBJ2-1	TGTGCCAGTAGTTACGGCGGGATTCTGAGGAATGAGCAGTTCTTC	CASSYGGILRNEQFF
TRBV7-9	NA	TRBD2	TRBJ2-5	TGTGCCAGCAGCTTAGTCCCTAGCGGGGGGGAGACCCAGTACTTC	CASSLVPSGGETQYF
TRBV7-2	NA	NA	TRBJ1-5	TGTGCCAGCAGCCCCGTCTCTGGGAGCCAAAGCAATCAGCCCCAGCATTTT	CASSPVSGSQSNQPQHF
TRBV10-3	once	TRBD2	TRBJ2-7	TGTGCCATCGGACTAGCGGGTTACGAGCAGTACTTC	CAIGLAGYEQYF
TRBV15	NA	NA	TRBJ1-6	TGTGCCACCAGCGGCACGAATTCACCCCTCCACTTT	CATSGTNSPLHF
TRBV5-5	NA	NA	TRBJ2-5	TGTGCCAGCAGCCTAACCCAAGAGACCCAGTACTTC	CASSLTQETQYF
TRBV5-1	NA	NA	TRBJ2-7	TGCGCCAGCAGCCTCGCCGCTACCTACGAGCAGTACTTC	CASSLAATYEQYF
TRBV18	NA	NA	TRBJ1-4	TGTGCCAGCGCCGACCGGGAAGGAAAACTGTTTTTT	CASADREGKLFF
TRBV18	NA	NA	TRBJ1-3	TGTGCCAGCTCGCTGAAAACAGGCCACCCTGGAAACACCATATATTTT	CASSLKTGHPGNTIYF
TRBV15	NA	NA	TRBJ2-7	TGTGCCACCAGCAGAGGAGGATACGAGCAGTACTTC	CATSRGGYEQYF
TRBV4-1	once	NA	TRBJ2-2	TGCGCCAGCAGCCAAGTCCTAACAGGGCGCGGCACCGGGGAGCTGTTTTTT	CASSQVLTGRGTGELFF
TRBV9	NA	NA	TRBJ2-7	TGTGCCAGCAGCGTAGAAGGCAGGGGCCCATACGAGCAGTACTTC	CASSVEGRGPYEQYF
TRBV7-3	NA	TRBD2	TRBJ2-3	TGTGCCAGCAGCCTGGGGACTAGCGGGGGCACAGATACGCAGTATTTT	CASSLGTSGGTDTQYF
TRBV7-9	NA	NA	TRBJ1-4	TGTGCCAGCAGCCCTCGTGACAGGAAAAATGAAAAACTGTTTTTT	CASSPRDRKNEKLFF
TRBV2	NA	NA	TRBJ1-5	TGTGCCAGCTCCGAATCGGGGGTCTGGGTCAATCAGCCCCAGCATTTT	CASSESGVWVNQPQHF
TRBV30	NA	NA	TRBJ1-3	TGTGCCTGGAGTAGCAGGGACTCTGGAAACACCATATATTTT	CAWSSRDSGNTIYF
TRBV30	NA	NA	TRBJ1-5	TGTGCCTGGAGCCCGGACATGGGAACAGGGTTGAATCAGCCCCAGCATTTT	CAWSPDMGTGLNQPQHF
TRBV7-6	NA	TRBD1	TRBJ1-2	TGTGCCAGCAGCCCGGAGACAGGGGGGACTTATAACTATGGCTACACCTTC	CASSPETGGTYNYGYTF
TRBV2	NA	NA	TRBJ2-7	TGTGCCAGCAGGCCAGGTTCCTACGAGCAGTACTTC	CASRPGSYEQYF
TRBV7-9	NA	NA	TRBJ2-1	TGTGCCAGCACACTGAGGTTTGGCTCCTACAATGAGCAGTTCTTC	CASTLRFGSYNEQFF
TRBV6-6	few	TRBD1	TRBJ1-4	TGTGCCAGCAGCAACAGGGGGCGAGGTGAAAAACTGTTTTTT	CASSNRGRGEKLFF
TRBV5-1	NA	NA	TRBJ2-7	TGCGCCAGCAGCTTGCGTTCCGGGGGAACCTACGAGCAGTACTTC	CASSLRSGGTYEQYF
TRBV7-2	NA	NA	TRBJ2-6	TGTGCCAGCAGCTTATCGGCAGGGAACTCTGGGGCCAACGTCCTGACTTTC	CASSLSAGNSGANVLTF
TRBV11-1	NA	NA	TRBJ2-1	TGTGCCAGCAGCTTAGCGGGTGGCGGCGGCTCCTACAATGAGCAGTTCTTC	CASSLAGGGGSYNEQFF